What follows is one TCR beta chain and its context. Original analysis: Reference gene primer amplification gave nucleated cell count estimates. Assay: immunoSEQ multiplex PCR; the TCRdb copy retains only in-frame clones and omits some. The V and J calls and the clone size are those of that table, but D and trimming were determined from the DNA. The sample holds 150,000 or so clones, approximately 86% seen once. The Seattle patients, enrolled during active infection, were followed longitudinally. This sample is part of a study of blood T cell repertoires in COVID-19. Study-level information: There were acute and convalescent COVID-19 samples, and they came from the United States, Italy and Spain. In each case, the material was cDNA or gDNA derived from T cells, B-cell-depleted T cells, or PBMCs.

V shed 2 bases and J shed 0 bases, with 11 bases lying between them. CDR3 length: 15 amino acids. CDR1 and CDR2 (germline): SGHRS, YFSETQ. The chain is built from TRBV5-1 and TRBJ1-1, with a tentative D call TRBD1 (6 bases). This sequence was found in a man in his sixties with COVID-19, enrolled during active disease. The sample consisted of peripheral blood. For the CDR3, the DNA is TGCGCCAGCAGCTTCTCACGGGACATGAACACTGAAGCTTTCTTT. It specifies CASSFSRDMNTEAFF.